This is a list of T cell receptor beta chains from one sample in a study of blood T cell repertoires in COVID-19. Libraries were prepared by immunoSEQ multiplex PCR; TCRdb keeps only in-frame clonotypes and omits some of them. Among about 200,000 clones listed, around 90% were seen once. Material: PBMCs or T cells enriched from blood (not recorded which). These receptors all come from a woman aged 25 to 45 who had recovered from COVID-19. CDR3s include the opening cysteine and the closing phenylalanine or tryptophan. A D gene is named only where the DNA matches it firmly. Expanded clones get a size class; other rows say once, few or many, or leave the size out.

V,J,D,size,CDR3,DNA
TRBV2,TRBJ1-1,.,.,CASSEWAGRTEAFF,TGTGCCAGCAGTGAATGGGCAGGGAGGACTGAAGCTTTCTTT
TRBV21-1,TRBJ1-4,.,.,CASCGGRNEKLFF,TGTGCCAGCTGCGGCGGGAGAAATGAAAAACTGTTTTTT
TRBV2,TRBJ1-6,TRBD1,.,CASLQDRNNSPLHF,TGTGCCAGCCTGCAGGACAGGAATAATTCACCCCTCCACTTT
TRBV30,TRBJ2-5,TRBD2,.,CAWSVAGGFQETQYF,TGTGCCTGGAGTGTAGCGGGGGGTTTCCAAGAGACCCAGTACTTC
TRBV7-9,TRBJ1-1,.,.,CASSQRTVNTEAFF,TGTGCCAGCAGCCAACGGACAGTGAACACTGAAGCTTTCTTT
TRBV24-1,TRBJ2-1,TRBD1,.,CATSGTGGSLDLSSYNEQFF,TGTGCCACCAGTGGGACAGGGGGCTCCTTAGATCTCAGCTCCTACAATGAGCAGTTCTTC
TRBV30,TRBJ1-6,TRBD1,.,CAYYTGDNSPLHF,TGTGCCTATTACACAGGGGATAATTCACCCCTCCACTTT
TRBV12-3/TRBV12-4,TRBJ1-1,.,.,CASSALWGAEAFF,TGTGCCAGCAGTGCCCTTTGGGGGGCTGAAGCTTTCTTT
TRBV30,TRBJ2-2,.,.,CAWTGDYTGELFF,TGTGCCTGGACCGGGGACTACACCGGGGAGCTGTTTTTT
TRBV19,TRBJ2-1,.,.,CASSWTVNNEQFF,TGTGCCAGTAGTTGGACAGTAAACAATGAGCAGTTCTTC
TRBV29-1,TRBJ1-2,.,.,CSVEPGDGDGYTF,TGCAGCGTTGAACCAGGGGATGGGGATGGCTACACCTTC
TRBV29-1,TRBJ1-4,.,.,CSAFRDGHEKLFF,TGCAGCGCCTTCAGGGATGGCCATGAAAAACTGTTTTTT
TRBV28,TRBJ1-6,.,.,CASSPRQINNSPLHF,TGTGCCAGCAGTCCCCGACAGATTAATAATTCACCCCTCCACTTT
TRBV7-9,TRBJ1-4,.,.,CASSLRTPSSEKLFF,TGTGCCAGCAGCTTGAGGACACCCTCGAGTGAAAAACTGTTTTTT
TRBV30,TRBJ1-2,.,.,CAWSVRRGLYGYTF,TGTGCCTGGAGTGTCCGCAGGGGCCTTTATGGCTACACCTTC
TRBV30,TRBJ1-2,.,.,CAWSEQGYGYTF,TGTGCCTGGAGTGAACAGGGATATGGCTACACCTTC
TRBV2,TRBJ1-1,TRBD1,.,CASRYRQGAGTEAFF,TGTGCCAGCAGATATCGACAGGGCGCGGGCACTGAAGCTTTCTTT
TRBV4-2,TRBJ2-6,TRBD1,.,CASSSGQVSSGANVLTF,TGTGCCAGCAGCTCAGGACAGGTTTCCTCTGGGGCCAACGTCCTGACTTTC
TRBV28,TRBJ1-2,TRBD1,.,CASYRGSAYGYTF,TGTGCCAGTTACAGGGGTAGCGCCTATGGCTACACCTTC
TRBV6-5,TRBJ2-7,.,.,CASSRQDGYYEQYF,TGTGCCAGCAGCCGACAGGATGGCTACTACGAGCAGTACTTC
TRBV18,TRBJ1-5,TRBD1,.,CASSPRRQGAGQPQHF,TGTGCCAGCTCACCCCGCAGACAGGGGGCAGGACAGCCCCAGCATTTT
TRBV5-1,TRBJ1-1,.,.,CASSLEGVREAFF,TGCGCCAGCAGCTTGGAGGGAGTCAGAGAAGCTTTCTTT
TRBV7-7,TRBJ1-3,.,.,CASSSSIETGNTIYF,TGTGCCAGCAGCTCAAGCATTGAAACTGGAAACACCATATATTTT
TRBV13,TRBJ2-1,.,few,CASSLQQGQFF,TGTGCCAGCAGCTTACAGCAGGGCCAGTTCTTC
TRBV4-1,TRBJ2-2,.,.,CASSQVAGTGELFF,TGCGCCAGCAGCCAAGTAGCCGGGACCGGGGAGCTGTTTTTT
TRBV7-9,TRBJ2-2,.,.,CASSPSRSNTGELFF,TGTGCCAGCAGCCCTTCGCGGTCGAACACCGGGGAGCTGTTTTTT
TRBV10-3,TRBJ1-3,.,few,CAISEGVRSGNTIYF,TGTGCCATCAGTGAAGGGGTCCGCTCTGGAAACACCATATATTTT
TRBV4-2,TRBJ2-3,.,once,CASSQDVGTTDTQYF,TGTGCCAGCAGCCAAGATGTCGGGACAACAGATACGCAGTATTTT